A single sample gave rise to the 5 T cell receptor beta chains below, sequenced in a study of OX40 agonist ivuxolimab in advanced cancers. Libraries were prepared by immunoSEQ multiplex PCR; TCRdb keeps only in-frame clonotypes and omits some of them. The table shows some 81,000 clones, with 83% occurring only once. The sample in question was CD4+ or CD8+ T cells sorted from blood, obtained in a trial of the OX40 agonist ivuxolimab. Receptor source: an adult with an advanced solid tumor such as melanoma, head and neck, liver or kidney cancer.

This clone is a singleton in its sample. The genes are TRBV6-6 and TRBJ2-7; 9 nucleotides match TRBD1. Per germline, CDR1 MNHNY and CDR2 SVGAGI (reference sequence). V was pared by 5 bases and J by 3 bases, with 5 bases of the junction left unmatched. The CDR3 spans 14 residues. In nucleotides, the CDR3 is TGTGCCAGCAGTCATCGGGACAGGGTCTACGAGCAGTACTTC. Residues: CASSHRDRVYEQYF.

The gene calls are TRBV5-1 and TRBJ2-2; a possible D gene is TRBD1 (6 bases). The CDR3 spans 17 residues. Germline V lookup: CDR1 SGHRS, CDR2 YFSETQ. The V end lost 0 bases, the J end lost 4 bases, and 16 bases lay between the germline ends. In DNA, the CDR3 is TGCGCCAGCAGCTTGGCCCAACAGGGAAGAGGCACCGGGGAGCTGTTTTTT. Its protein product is CASSLAQQGRGTGELFF. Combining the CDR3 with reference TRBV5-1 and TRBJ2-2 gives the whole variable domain KAGVTQTPRYLIKTRGQQVTLSCSPISGHRSVSWYQQTPGQGLQFLFEYFSETQRNKGNFPGRFSGRQFSNSRSEMNVSTLELGDSALYLCASSLAQQGRGTGELFFGEGSRLTVL.

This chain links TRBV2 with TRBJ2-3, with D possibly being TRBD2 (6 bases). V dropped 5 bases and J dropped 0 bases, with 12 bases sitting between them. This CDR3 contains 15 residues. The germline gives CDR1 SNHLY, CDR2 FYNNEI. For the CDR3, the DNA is TGTGCCAGCAGTTTAGGGACTGATAGCACAGATACGCAGTATTTT. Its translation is CASSLGTDSTDTQYF.

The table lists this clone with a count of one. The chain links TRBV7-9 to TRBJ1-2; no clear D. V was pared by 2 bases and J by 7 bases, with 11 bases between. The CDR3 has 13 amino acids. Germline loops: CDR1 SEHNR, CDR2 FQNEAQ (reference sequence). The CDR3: CASSLLPRPGYTF. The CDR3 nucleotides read TGTGCCAGCAGCTTACTACCCCGACCTGGCTACACCTTC.

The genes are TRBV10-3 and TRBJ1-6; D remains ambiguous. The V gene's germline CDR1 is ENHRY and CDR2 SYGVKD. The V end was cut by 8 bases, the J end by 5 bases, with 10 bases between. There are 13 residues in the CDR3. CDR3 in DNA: TGTGCCATCCGAAGGGTTGATAATTCACCCCTCCACTTT. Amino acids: CAIRRVDNSPLHF.